A selection of T cell receptor beta chains follows, all from one sample in a study of radiation and T cells in renal cell carcinoma. Clones were sequenced by immunoSEQ multiplex PCR, and TCRdb holds only the in-frame ones, with some missing. The sample lists under 35,000 clones, about 85% seen once, with roughly a third in the top ten. Here the sequenced sample was blood, taken from a patient whose treatment included radiotherapy and nephrectomy. The receptors were sampled from a man between 60 and 75 years old with renal cell carcinoma. The CDR3 runs from the conserved cysteine through the conserved F or W. The D gene is left open where the match is weak. Expanded clones get a size class; other rows say once, few or many, or leave the size out.

j_gene | abundance | v_gene | d_gene | CDR3nt | CDR3aa
TRBJ1-1 | . | TRBV6-6 | TRBD1 | TGTGCCAGCAGTGGACGGACAGGGGAGGGGACTGAAGCTTTCTTT | CASSGRTGEGTEAFF
TRBJ2-1 | . | TRBV19 | . | TGTGCCAGTAGTCTAGCGAGGACCTACAATGAGCAGTTCTTC | CASSLARTYNEQFF
TRBJ1-1 | . | TRBV9 | . | TGTGCCAGCAGCGTAGCCGTGGGTAACACTGAAGCTTTCTTT | CASSVAVGNTEAFF
TRBJ2-2 | . | TRBV7-2 | . | TGTGCCAGCAAAGTGGGCACCGGGGAGCTGTTTTTT | CASKVGTGELFF
TRBJ1-3 | . | TRBV30 | . | TGTGCCTGGAACAGGGCGATATCTGGAAACACCATATATTTT | CAWNRAISGNTIYF
TRBJ1-4 | once | TRBV5-1 | . | TGCGCCAGCAGCCCCAACCCCTTATCTCTTAATGAAAAACTGTTTTTT | CASSPNPLSLNEKLFF
TRBJ1-5 | . | TRBV5-6 | . | TGTGCCAGCAGCTTGTCCGGAGGGCAGCCCCAGCATTTT | CASSLSGGQPQHF
TRBJ2-3 | . | TRBV7-2 | . | TGTGCCAGCAGTCCTCAGGGGAATACGCAGTATTTT | CASSPQGNTQYF
TRBJ2-3 | . | TRBV18 | . | TGTGCCAGCTCACCGGGGCTAGCCCTCGCTGGTGCGCCAGATACGCAGTATTTT | CASSPGLALAGAPDTQYF
TRBJ1-5 | once | TRBV7-2 | . | TGTGCCAGCAGCTTACGGGAAAAGGGCAATCAGCCCCAGCATTTT | CASSLREKGNQPQHF
TRBJ2-2 | once | TRBV7-2 | TRBD2 | TGTGCCAGCAGCTTAGGTTTCCTAGCGGGAGGGGACCGGGAGCTGTTTTTT | CASSLGFLAGGDRELFF
TRBJ2-1 | . | TRBV5-1 | TRBD1 | TGCGCCAGCAGCTTCGGGACAGCTTTCTACAATGAGCAGTTCTTC | CASSFGTAFYNEQFF
TRBJ2-2 | once | TRBV18 | . | TGTGCCAGCTCACCCCTCGTTCCCGGGGAGCTGTTTTTT | CASSPLVPGELFF
TRBJ2-7 | . | TRBV6-1 | TRBD2 | TGTGCCAGCAGGCGGGAGGGCCTATACGAGCAGTACTTC | CASRREGLYEQYF
TRBJ2-7 | . | TRBV6-1 | . | TGTGCCAGCGACAGAAGCGGGTGGCCGCGGGAGCAGTACTTC | CASDRSGWPREQYF
TRBJ2-1 | . | TRBV7-9 | . | TGTGCCAGCAACACGGGCAATGAGCAGTTCTTC | CASNTGNEQFF
TRBJ1-6 | few | TRBV5-4 | . | TGTGCCAGCAGCTTGGTGGGGCCTGTCTCCTATAATTCACCCCTCCACTTT | CASSLVGPVSYNSPLHF
TRBJ1-1 | . | TRBV10-3 | . | TGTGCCATCAGTGAGTCATTCACATTTGGGGCGAACACTGAAGCTTTCTTT | CAISESFTFGANTEAFF
TRBJ1-1 | . | TRBV18 | . | TGTGCCAGCTCACCACAAGGGGTCAGGGCGGGGGTCACTGAAGCTTTCTTT | CASSPQGVRAGVTEAFF
TRBJ2-7 | . | TRBV6-6 | TRBD2 | TGTGCCAGCAGTGCGACTAGCTTCGAGCAGTACTTC | CASSATSFEQYF
TRBJ2-7 | . | TRBV5-6 | TRBD2 | TGTGCCAGCAGCCCGGGACTAGCCGGGGGCTACGAGCAGTACTTC | CASSPGLAGGYEQYF
TRBJ2-7 | . | TRBV5-4 | . | TGTGCCAGCAGCCCCGCTGTGGGGAGCCACCACACATCCTACGAGCAGTACTTC | CASSPAVGSHHTSYEQYF
TRBJ2-2 | . | TRBV7-6 | TRBD2 | TGTGCCAGCAGCTTAAGCACTAGCGGTCTCGGGGAGCTGTTTTTT | CASSLSTSGLGELFF
TRBJ2-1 | . | TRBV5-6 | TRBD1 | TGTGCCAGCAGCTCGGTCTCCGGGACAGGCCCGCACACTGAGCAGTTCTTC | CASSSVSGTGPHTEQFF
TRBJ2-1 | . | TRBV4-3 | . | TGCGCCAGCAGCCAAGATGTCGGGAGAACGGGCGAGCAGTTCTTC | CASSQDVGRTGEQFF
TRBJ2-7 | . | TRBV7-2 | . | TGTGCCAGCAGTTTCTTCGGATACTCCGTAGCCGAGCAGTACTTC | CASSFFGYSVAEQYF
TRBJ1-3 | . | TRBV7-2 | . | TGTGCCAGCAGCTTAGCAGGCCCCTCTGGAAACACCATATATTTT | CASSLAGPSGNTIYF
TRBJ2-1 | once | TRBV14 | TRBD2 | TGTGCCAGCAGTCGAATGATACTAGCGTCAGACTCCTACAATGAGCAGTTCTTC | CASSRMILASDSYNEQFF
TRBJ2-1 | . | TRBV2 | TRBD2 | TGTGCCAGCAGTGATTTGCTACTAGCGGCAGACAATGAGCAGTTCTTC | CASSDLLLAADNEQFF
TRBJ2-3 | . | TRBV25-1 | . | TGTGCCAGCAGCACCTCGTTGGGGTCACAAGATACGCAGTATTTT | CASSTSLGSQDTQYF
TRBJ2-2 | . | TRBV5-1 | . | TGCGCCAGCAGCTTATACGTACCCGGACTGAACACCGGGGAGCTGTTTTTT | CASSLYVPGLNTGELFF
TRBJ2-3 | . | TRBV6-1 | TRBD1 | TGTGCCAGCAGTGTTGGACAGGGGACAGATACGCAGTATTTT | CASSVGQGTDTQYF
TRBJ1-1 | few | TRBV4-1 | TRBD1 | TGCGCCAGCAGCCAAGCGGACAGGGAAGCCGCTGAAGCTTTCTTT | CASSQADREAAEAFF
TRBJ1-2 | . | TRBV9 | . | TGTGCCAGCAGCGTGTCCCAGGGCAGGGGCTACACCTTC | CASSVSQGRGYTF
TRBJ2-1 | . | TRBV5-1 | . | TGCGCCAGCAGCTTGCCAGCCCCGACTAGGCCCTCGTTCTTC | CASSLPAPTRPSFF
TRBJ1-4 | . | TRBV27 | . | TGTGCCAGCCGGGGGGCAGGGATTAATGAAAAACTGTTTTTT | CASRGAGINEKLFF
TRBJ1-2 | . | TRBV6-5 | TRBD1 | TGTGCCAGCAGTTACCACTCAGGGGGCGGTGGCTACACCTTC | CASSYHSGGGGYTF
TRBJ1-6 | . | TRBV5-5 | TRBD1 | TGTGCCAGCAGCTTGGCGGGGACAGGTGGTTCACCCCTCCACTTT | CASSLAGTGGSPLHF
TRBJ2-7 | . | TRBV7-8 | . | TGTGCCAGCAGCTACTTAAATGCCGAGCAGTACTTC | CASSYLNAEQYF
TRBJ2-4 | . | TRBV2 | . | TGTGCCAGCAGGGGAGGAGGACGCGCTAGGGACATTCAGTACTTC | CASRGGGRARDIQYF
TRBJ1-1 | few | TRBV18 | . | TGTGCCAGCTCACCGGGAGGGGATCTTGAAGCTTTCTTT | CASSPGGDLEAFF
TRBJ1-5 | . | TRBV14 | . | TGTGCCAGCAGCCAAGCCCCAACAGGGCTCAAGAGCAATCAGCCCCAGCATTTT | CASSQAPTGLKSNQPQHF
TRBJ2-1 | few | TRBV9 | . | TGTGCCAGCAGCCCGAACCACCCCCCCCCAGGGAAGGGTTACAATGAGCAGTTCTTC | CASSPNHPPPGKGYNEQFF
TRBJ1-1 | . | TRBV5-6 | . | TGTGCCAGCAGCTTCCTCGTCACTGAAGCTTTCTTT | CASSFLVTEAFF